These T cell receptor beta chains were read from a single sample in a study of T cell responses to AZD1222 COVID-19 vaccine. Only in-frame clones appear in the TCRdb table, and some are missing; sequencing was by immunoSEQ multiplex PCR. Among under 130,000 clones listed, more than 90% were seen once. Sequenced material: peripheral blood, taken on day 0 of AZD1222 vaccination. These receptors were obtained from an adult in good health. Each CDR3 is given with its conserved first and last residue. The order of the fields is D gene, clone size, CDR3 length, J gene, V gene, CDR3 DNA, CDR3 protein. A D gene is named only where the DNA matches it firmly. Clone size is given for some rows only: seen once, a few or many times, or a class if the clone is expanded.

d_gene: NA
abundance: few
len: 12
j_gene: TRBJ2-3
v_gene: TRBV7-3
CDR3nt: TGTGCCAGCAGCTCAAAGGCCGATACGCAGTATTTT
CDR3aa: CASSSKADTQYF

d_gene: NA
abundance: NA
len: 14
j_gene: TRBJ1-6
v_gene: TRBV11-2
CDR3nt: TGTGCCAGCAGCTTAGGCCAGGGGAGGACACCCCTCCACTTT
CDR3aa: CASSLGQGRTPLHF

d_gene: NA
abundance: NA
len: 12
j_gene: TRBJ2-2
v_gene: TRBV14
CDR3nt: TGTGCCAGCAGCCAATTCGGCGGGGAGCTGTTTTTT
CDR3aa: CASSQFGGELFF

d_gene: TRBD1
abundance: NA
len: 15
j_gene: TRBJ2-7
v_gene: TRBV27
CDR3nt: TGTGCCAGCAGCCAGACAGGGGCGGGTTCCTACGAGCAGTACTTC
CDR3aa: CASSQTGAGSYEQYF

d_gene: NA
abundance: once
len: 17
j_gene: TRBJ1-4
v_gene: TRBV11-2
CDR3nt: TGTGCCAGCAGCTTAATAGGGAGCGTAACCGTGGGGGAAAAACTGTTTTTT
CDR3aa: CASSLIGSVTVGEKLFF

d_gene: NA
abundance: once
len: 15
j_gene: TRBJ1-2
v_gene: TRBV3-1/TRBV3-2
CDR3nt: TGTGCCAGCAGCCAGGGGGATTTAGCTAACTATGGCTACACCTTC
CDR3aa: CASSQGDLANYGYTF

d_gene: NA
abundance: NA
len: 13
j_gene: TRBJ1-1
v_gene: TRBV11-2
CDR3nt: TGTGCCAGCAGCTTAGCAGAGAACACTGAAGCTTTCTTT
CDR3aa: CASSLAENTEAFF

d_gene: NA
abundance: once
len: 11
j_gene: TRBJ1-4
v_gene: TRBV29-1
CDR3nt: TGCAGCGTTGAGGCTAATGAAAAACTGTTTTTT
CDR3aa: CSVEANEKLFF

d_gene: NA
abundance: NA
len: 15
j_gene: TRBJ2-7
v_gene: TRBV9
CDR3nt: TGTGCCAGCAGCGCCTCCGGGACTTCAGGGGACGAGCAGTACTTC
CDR3aa: CASSASGTSGDEQYF

d_gene: NA
abundance: NA
len: 14
j_gene: TRBJ1-6
v_gene: TRBV30
CDR3nt: TGTGCCTGGGGGCGTCGGTCCTATAATTCACCCCTCCACTTT
CDR3aa: CAWGRRSYNSPLHF

d_gene: TRBD1
abundance: once
len: 14
j_gene: TRBJ1-2
v_gene: TRBV19
CDR3nt: TGTGCCAGTAGTTCCAACAGGGGAGAGAGTGGCTACACCTTC
CDR3aa: CASSSNRGESGYTF

d_gene: NA
abundance: NA
len: 12
j_gene: TRBJ2-7
v_gene: TRBV24-1
CDR3nt: TGTGCCACCAGTGAAGGGACTTACGAGCAGTACTTC
CDR3aa: CATSEGTYEQYF

d_gene: NA
abundance: NA
len: 13
j_gene: TRBJ1-1
v_gene: TRBV7-8
CDR3nt: TGTGCCAGCAGGAACACCCGGAACACTGAAGCTTTCTTT
CDR3aa: CASRNTRNTEAFF

d_gene: NA
abundance: NA
len: 14
j_gene: TRBJ2-3
v_gene: TRBV6-2/TRBV6-3
CDR3nt: TGTGCCAGCAGTTACTCACGTGGGCCAGATACGCAGTATTTT
CDR3aa: CASSYSRGPDTQYF

d_gene: NA
abundance: NA
len: 15
j_gene: TRBJ1-4
v_gene: TRBV27
CDR3nt: TGTGCCAGCAGTTTAGTGTCAGGGAATTCTGAAAAACTGTTTTTT
CDR3aa: CASSLVSGNSEKLFF

d_gene: TRBD1
abundance: few
len: 13
j_gene: TRBJ1-5
v_gene: TRBV3-1/TRBV3-2
CDR3nt: TGTGCCAGCAGCCAGACAGGGGTATTGCCCCAGCATTTT
CDR3aa: CASSQTGVLPQHF

d_gene: NA
abundance: NA
len: 16
j_gene: TRBJ1-1
v_gene: TRBV9
CDR3nt: TGTGCCAGCAGCCCGAGGGGGGGCCCACTGGGCACTGAAGCTTTCTTT
CDR3aa: CASSPRGGPLGTEAFF

d_gene: NA
abundance: NA
len: 18
j_gene: TRBJ2-2
v_gene: TRBV7-2
CDR3nt: TGTGCCAGCAGCTTAGCAAAGGGGGGGTTGACGGGAATCGGGGAGCTGTTTTTT
CDR3aa: CASSLAKGGLTGIGELFF